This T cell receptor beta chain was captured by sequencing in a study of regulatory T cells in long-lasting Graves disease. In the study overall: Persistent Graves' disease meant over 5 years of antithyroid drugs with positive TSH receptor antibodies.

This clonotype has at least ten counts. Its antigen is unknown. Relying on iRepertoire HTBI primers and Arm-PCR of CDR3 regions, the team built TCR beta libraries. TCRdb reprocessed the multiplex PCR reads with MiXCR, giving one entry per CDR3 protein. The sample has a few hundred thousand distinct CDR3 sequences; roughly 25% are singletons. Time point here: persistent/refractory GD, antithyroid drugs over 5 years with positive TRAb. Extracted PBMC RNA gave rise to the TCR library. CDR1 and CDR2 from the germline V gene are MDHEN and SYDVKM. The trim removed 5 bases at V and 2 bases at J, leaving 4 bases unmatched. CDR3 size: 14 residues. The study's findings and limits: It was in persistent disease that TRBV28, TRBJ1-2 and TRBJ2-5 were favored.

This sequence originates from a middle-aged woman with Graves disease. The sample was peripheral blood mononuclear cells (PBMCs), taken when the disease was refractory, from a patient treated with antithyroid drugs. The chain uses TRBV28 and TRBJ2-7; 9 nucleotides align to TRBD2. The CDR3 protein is CASSRGRVPYEQYF. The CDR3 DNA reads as TGTGCCAGCAGTCGCGGGAGGGTCCCCTACGAGCAGTACTTC.